One and the same sample provided the 28 T cell receptor beta chains below, sequenced in a study of T-cell memory formation after mild COVID-19. Each CDR3 protein is one row after TCRdb ran MiXCR on the 5' RACE reads. The sample lists about 350,000 distinct CDR3 sequences, about an eighth occurring once. The sequenced sample consisted of PBMCs or a T cell subset sorted from them (not recorded which). These receptors came from a man aged 18 to 29 who had mild COVID-19 (a few samples of this study predate the infection). Cell type and time point are not known.

This clonotype was picked up a small number of times. The chain combines TRBV6-2 or TRBV6-3 with TRBJ1-2; no firm D call. The V gene lost 6 bases and the J gene lost 4 bases, with 12 bases spanning the gap. Germline loops: CDR1 MNHEY, CDR2 SVGEGT. The CDR3 covers 13 residues. The CDR3 DNA follows: TGTGCCAGCAGGGGTGAAGGAGGCTATGGCTACACCTTC. Translated, it gives CASRGEGGYGYTF.

V is TRBV27 and J is TRBJ2-3; D not certain. The CDR3 runs to 15 residues. Germline V gene sequence: CDR1 MNHEY, CDR2 SMNVEV (reference sequence). Trimming stripped 7 bases from V and 1 base from J, with 15 bases between. This CDR3 is CASTSPVFGTDTQYF. CDR3 DNA: TGTGCCAGCACCTCCCCCGTTTTCGGCACAGATACGCAGTATTTT.

This clonotype was seen a few times. The chain employs TRBV4-3 and TRBJ2-7; D is undetermined. The CDR3 length is 13 residues. Trimming pared 0 bases from V and 3 bases from J, leaving 6 bases between. The germline V gene has CDR1 LGHNA and CDR2 YSLEER. CDR3 residues: CASSQEHSYEQYF. The CDR3 nucleotides read TGCGCCAGCAGCCAAGAACACAGCTACGAGCAGTACTTC.

This clonotype was seen more than once but under ten times. J is TRBJ1-2 and V is TRBV5-8, with TRBD1 matching 9 bases. The ends lost 4 bases at V and 2 bases at J; junction bases unmatched: 3. This CDR3 region has 14 residues. Germline V gene data show CDR1 as SGHTS and CDR2 as YDEGEE. The CDR3 region is CASSGQGPNYGYTF. DNA for the CDR3: TGTGCCAGCAGCGGACAGGGGCCGAACTATGGCTACACCTTC.

This clonotype was observed many times. The rearrangement joins TRBV11-3 to TRBJ2-7; 7 bases fit TRBD1. Unmatched junction bases numbered 2, after V lost 0 bases and J lost 6 bases. Germline values: CDR1 SGHNT, CDR2 YENEEA. This CDR3 has 13 amino acids. The CDR3 here is CASSLESGGEQYF. DNA for the CDR3: TGTGCCAGCAGCTTAGAGTCAGGGGGCGAGCAGTACTTC.

This clonotype was counted at least ten times. The chain has TRBV21-1 and TRBJ1-5; the table's D call TRBD1 went unverified against the DNA. TRBV21-1 is assigned pseudogene status. The length of the CDR3 is 15 residues. The CDR3 sequence: CASSKVRDKNQPQHF. CDR3 in DNA: TGTGCCAGCAGCAAAGTCAGGGACAAAAATCAGCCCCAGCATTTT.

This clonotype occurred many times. The chain joins TRBV20-1 to TRBJ2-3; a possible D gene is TRBD2 (6 bases). Germline values: CDR1 DFQATT, CDR2 SNEGSKA (reference sequence). This CDR3 comprises 13 residues. V was pared by 3 bases and J by 5 bases, with 12 bases between. CDR3 in amino acids: CSASARTKDTQYF. In DNA form, the CDR3 reads TGCAGTGCTAGTGCCCGGACTAAAGATACGCAGTATTTT.

The chain uses TRBV5-1 and TRBJ2-5, with D uncertain. The germline V and J ends were trimmed by 2 bases and 4 bases, with 9 bases remaining between them. The length of the CDR3 is 13 residues. Germline V CDR1 and CDR2: SGHRS, YFSETQ. The CDR3 bases are TGCGCCAGCAGCTTTTTATCCGCAGAGACCCAGTACTTC. This sequence encodes CASSFLSAETQYF.

This clonotype was seen only a few times. The rearrangement uses TRBV18 and TRBJ2-7; D might be TRBD2 (5 bases). The CDR3 sequence is 15 residues long. V lost 3 bases to trimming and J lost 3 bases, with 15 bases between them. Germline-derived CDR1 and CDR2 are KGHSH and LQKENI. The DNA of the CDR3 is TGTGCCAGCTCACCTTGGCAGGCGGACTTCTACGAGCAGTACTTC. Translating it yields CASSPWQADFYEQYF.

This clonotype was seen a few times. V usage is TRBV10-2 and J usage is TRBJ2-5; 8 nucleotides align to TRBD2. This CDR3 is 13 amino acids long. The trim removed 6 bases at V and 2 bases at J, leaving 2 bases unmatched. CDR1 is WSHSY and CDR2 is SAAADI in the germline V gene. The CDR3 sequence: CASRLAAQETQYF. CDR3 nucleotides: TGCGCCAGCAGACTAGCGGCACAAGAGACCCAGTACTTC.

The rearrangement joins TRBV27 to TRBJ2-7, with 9 bases lining up with TRBD1. The trim removed 5 bases at V and 2 bases at J, leaving 10 bases unmatched. The V gene's germline CDR1 is MNHEY and CDR2 SMNVEV (reference sequence). This CDR3 is 16 amino acids long. CDR3 in amino acids: CASSDTGTGSTYEQYF. The CDR3 DNA reads as TGTGCCAGCAGTGACACCGGGACAGGGTCGACCTACGAGCAGTACTTC.

This clonotype appeared a few times. V is TRBV7-9 and J is TRBJ1-1, with a possible D match to TRBD1 (6 bases). The germline V and J ends were trimmed by 4 bases and 6 bases, with 18 bases remaining between them. Per germline, CDR1 SEHNR and CDR2 FQNEAQ (reference sequence). The CDR3 is 15 amino acids. CDR3 DNA sequence: TGTGCCAGCAGCTCCTCTGGAAGACAGGCCCCTGAAGCTTTCTTT. Translated: CASSSSGRQAPEAFF.

Worth noting for this clonotype: Its ends do not fully match the called genes, so a read error is possible. J is TRBJ1-2 and V is TRBV20-1; TRBD1 matches 8 bases. Per germline, CDR1 DFQATT and CDR2 SNEGSKA (reference sequence). CDR3 size: 14 residues. In nucleotides, the CDR3 is TGTGGCACGGGACAGGAGGGTCCTAACTATGGCTACACCTTC. It yields the protein CGTGQEGPNYGYTF.

In its sample, this clonotype was seen a few times. This chain connects TRBV4-1 to TRBJ2-5; 12 bases align to TRBD1. CDR1 is MGHRA and CDR2 is YSYEKL in the germline V gene. The CDR3 length is 14 residues. Trimming removed 0 bases from V and 9 bases from J; junction bases left unmatched: 2. The CDR3 reads CASSQEWDRGPQYF. Here the CDR3 DNA reads TGCGCCAGCAGCCAAGAATGGGACAGGGGGCCCCAGTACTTC.

The CDR3 region is CASSHPQGWGAGGIYF. The DNA for the CDR3 is TGCGCCAGCAGCCACCCTCAAGGCTGGGGGGCAGGGGGGATCTACTTC. The rearrangement uses TRBV4-1 and TRBJ2-5; maybe TRBD1 (7 bases). Germline CDR1 MGHRA, CDR2 YSYEKL. This CDR3 is built from 16 residues. Trimming removed 3 bases from V and 14 bases from J, with 28 bases in between.

The gene calls are TRBV5-1 and TRBJ1-3; D remains unclear. The germline V gene encodes CDR1 SGHRS and CDR2 YFSETQ. V lost 0 bases to trimming and J lost 0 bases, with 13 bases between them. The CDR3 is 17 amino acids. The DNA for the CDR3 is TGCGCCAGCAGCTTGGGTTTGGTTTCGAGCTCTGGAAACACCATATATTTT. It codes for CASSLGLVSSSGNTIYF.

The rearrangement uses TRBV18 and TRBJ1-2; D gene ambiguous. V was trimmed by 3 bases and J by 5 bases, leaving 13 bases between them. Germline V gives CDR1 KGHSH, CDR2 LQKENI. This CDR3 is 14 amino acids long. The CDR3 loop is CASSPRETPYGYTF. The CDR3, as DNA: TGTGCCAGCTCACCTCGGGAGACACCGTATGGCTACACCTTC. The variable domain in full, completed from reference TRBV18 and TRBJ1-2, reads NAGVMQNPRHLVRRRGQEARLRCSPMKGHSHVYWYRQLPEEGLKFMVYLQKENIIDESGMPKERFSAEFPKEGPSILRIQQVVRGDSAAYFCASSPRETPYGYTFGSGTRLTVV.

The chain recombines TRBV29-1 with TRBJ1-5; D is unclear. V lost 4 bases, J lost 7 bases, and 14 bases lay in between. Looked up from germline, CDR1 is SQVTM and CDR2 is ANQGSEA. The CDR3 runs to 13 residues. CDR3 DNA: TGCAGCGTTGTGTTCGGGGTAGGGCAGCCCCAGCATTTT. Translating gives CSVVFGVGQPQHF.

V and J are TRBV12-3 or TRBV12-4 and TRBJ2-2; 8 bases match TRBD1. V dropped 6 bases and J dropped 4; count of bases not matched to a gene: 13. The CDR3 is 17 residues long. The CDR3 spells CASSEGQGWVSTGELFF. CDR3 nucleotides: TGTGCCAGCAGCGAAGGACAGGGCTGGGTGAGCACCGGGGAGCTGTTTTTT.

To note about this clonotype: The junction does not match germline at one end; this may be a read error. The chain couples TRBV6-5 to TRBJ1-5; TRBD1 might be the D (5 bases). The CDR3 runs to 15 residues. Germline CDR1 MNHEY, CDR2 SVGAGI. In DNA form, the CDR3 reads TGCGCCAGCTCTCGGGGACCCTATAGCAATCAGCCCCAGCATTTT. Translated: CASSRGPYSNQPQHF.

This clonotype was seen a few times. The chain combines TRBV6-2 or TRBV6-3 with TRBJ2-7; D may be TRBD2 (5 bases). This CDR3 has 14 residues. CDR1 and CDR2 (germline): MNHEY, SVGEGT. V was cut by 5 bases and J by 2 bases, with 13 bases left in between. The CDR3 DNA follows: TGTGCCAGCAGTAGGCTAGCTCAGGCCTACGAGCAGTACGTC. It codes for CASSRLAQAYEQYV.

The chain recombines TRBV4-2 with TRBJ2-5; 10 bases agree with TRBD2. Germline trimming cut 5 bases from V and 5 bases from J; bases unmatched to any gene: 8. The germline V gene encodes CDR1 LGHNA and CDR2 YNFKEQ. The CDR3 sequence is 15 residues long. The CDR3: CASSAGSGGAETQYF. The CDR3 DNA follows: TGTGCCAGCAGCGCGGGCAGCGGGGGGGCGGAGACCCAGTACTTC.

This chain links TRBV12-3 or TRBV12-4 with TRBJ2-1, with 8 bases identical to TRBD1. The CDR3 sequence is 15 residues long. The J segment lost 6 bases and the V segment lost 6 bases, leaving 10 bases of the junction unmatched. The CDR3 DNA follows: TGTGCCAGCAGCCGTGGCCAAACAGGGGGCAATGAGCAGTTCTTC. This gives the protein CASSRGQTGGNEQFF.

Here the CDR3 reads CASSANRVGYTF. Here the CDR3 DNA reads TGTGCCAGCAGTGCCAACAGGGTCGGCTACACCTTC. The chain recombines TRBV28 with TRBJ1-2; D may be TRBD1 (6 bases). The CDR3 extends over 12 amino acids. Trimming shortened V by 5 bases and J by 8 bases, and 12 bases separated the two germline ends. Germline V lookup: CDR1 MDHEN, CDR2 SYDVKM.

The chain is built from TRBV7-9 and TRBJ2-1; 11 nucleotides line up with TRBD2. This CDR3 has 15 residues. Trimming at V came to 4 bases and at J to 7 bases, leaving 6 bases not matched to a gene. Germline V gene lookup returns CDR1 SEHNR and CDR2 FQNEAQ (reference sequence). CDR3 coding DNA: TGTGCCAGCAGCTCGAGACTAGCGGGGAAGAATGAGCAGTTCTTC. Translating it yields CASSSRLAGKNEQFF.

V is TRBV5-1 and J is TRBJ1-2, with D hard to call. V lost 4 bases and J lost 7, with 14 bases in between. The CDR3 extends over 13 amino acids. CDR1 and CDR2 from the germline V gene are SGHRS and YFSETQ. This chain's CDR3 is CASSPENSPGYTF. DNA for the CDR3: TGCGCCAGCAGCCCAGAAAACTCCCCTGGCTACACCTTC.

This clonotype appeared a few times. This chain links TRBV4-3 with TRBJ1-5, with D unresolved. Germline assignment: CDR1 LGHNA and CDR2 YSLEER. Trimming took off 0 bases at V and 4 bases at J, with 13 bases between the two ends. This CDR3 has 16 amino acids. CDR3 nucleotide sequence: TGCGCCAGCAGCCAAGATTACCGGAGAGGGAATCAGCCCCAGCATTTT. This encodes CASSQDYRRGNQPQHF.

This clonotype showed up just a few times. The chain uses TRBV5-1 and TRBJ2-2; perhaps D is TRBD1 or TRBD2 (5 bases each). Trimming took 3 bases from V and 3 from J, leaving 27 bases between them. In germline, CDR1 is SGHRS, CDR2 YFSETQ. The CDR3 is made up of 20 amino acids. In nucleotides, the CDR3 is TGCGCCAGCAGCTGGGTGCAAGTGGGACGCCGGACGATGGACACCGGGGAGCTGTTTTTT. Translated: CASSWVQVGRRTMDTGELFF.